The next 17 T cell receptor beta chains were all read from a single sample in a study of T-cell reconstitution after alpha-beta-depleted transplantation in children. Molecular barcoding with unique molecular identifiers was used for the TCRbeta library. TCRdb re-derived calls from the PCR reads in MiXCR, one entry per CDR3 protein. The data show about 600,000 distinct CDR3 sequences, with roughly 24% seen just once and around an eighth held by the top ten. The source was PBMCs, mostly from graft donor cells, collected 360 days after TCRalphabeta/CD19-depleted stem cell transplant. The receptors originated from a boy under three years old who had a stem cell transplant for acute myeloid leukemia, so the T cells may come from the graft donor.

The rearrangement uses TRBV6-2 or TRBV6-3 and TRBJ2-1, with TRBD2 matching 7 bases. Germline V gene data show CDR1 as MNHEY and CDR2 as SVGEGT. With 4 bases clipped from V and 3 bases from J, the junction kept 6 bases outside the gene matches. The CDR3 has 15 residues. For the CDR3, the DNA is TGTGCCAGCAGTTCAATTAGCGGGTTCTACAATGAGCAGTTCTTC. Protein sequence: CASSSISGFYNEQFF.

Ten or more counts support this clonotype. The chain has TRBV15 and TRBJ1-5, with TRBD1 as a possible D gene (5 bases). The CDR3 contains 14 residues. Trimming left V 4 bases short and J 10 bases short, with 17 bases between. Germline lookup yields CDR1 LNHNV and CDR2 YYDKDF (reference sequence). As DNA, the CDR3 is TGTGCCACCAGCAACGCATGGGGGGTCCATCCCCAGCATTTT. It is translated as CATSNAWGVHPQHF.

V and J are TRBV6-2 or TRBV6-3 and TRBJ1-2; D gene uncertain. Trimming took off 0 bases at V and 7 bases at J, with 3 bases between the two ends. Germline V gene data show CDR1 as MNHEY and CDR2 as SVGEGT. The CDR3 runs to 11 residues. The chain's CDR3 is CASSYSSGYTF. CDR3 nucleotide sequence: TGTGCCAGCAGTTACTCGAGTGGCTACACCTTC.

This clonotype was counted ten times or more. V is TRBV6-4 and J is TRBJ2-1; 12 bases are shared with TRBD1. The CDR3 covers 21 residues. Germline assignment: CDR1 MRHNA and CDR2 SNTAGT. The junction had 20 bases not matched to a gene; V was cut back by 4 bases and J by 4 bases. The DNA of the CDR3 is TGTGCCAGCAGTGCCTACTATACCGGGACAGGGGGCGCAAGTCGGTACAATGAGCAGTTCTTC. Translating gives CASSAYYTGTGGASRYNEQFF.

This clonotype has only a few counts. This chain connects TRBV29-1 to TRBJ2-7; D perhaps matches TRBD2 (6 bases). The germline V and J ends were trimmed by 7 bases and 0 bases, with 13 bases remaining between them. The CDR3 extends over 13 amino acids. Looked up from germline, CDR1 is SQVTM and CDR2 is ANQGSEA. CDR3 in amino acids: CSATVGGSYEQYV. DNA for the CDR3: TGCAGCGCTACCGTCGGGGGCTCCTACGAGCAGTACGTC.

Many counts were recorded for this clonotype. This chain connects TRBV5-1 to TRBJ1-4, with D possibly TRBD1 on 6 matching bases. This CDR3 comprises 17 residues. V was shortened by 0 bases and J by 8 bases, with 20 bases between the two germline ends. Germline V lookup: CDR1 SGHRS, CDR2 YFSETQ. CDR3 loop: CASSLGVSTGAGEKLFF. In DNA, the CDR3 is TGCGCCAGCAGCTTGGGGGTCTCGACAGGCGCGGGGGAAAAACTGTTTTTT.

This clonotype was detected once. The conserved phenylalanine or tryptophan normally closing the CDR3 is absent here, so this likely arose from a read error. The chain uses TRBV7-2 and TRBJ2-1, with 7 positions matching TRBD2. Trimming removed 3 bases from V and 3 bases from J; junction bases left unmatched: 2. The CDR3 is 14 residues long. Germline V gene sequence: CDR1 SGHTA, CDR2 FQGNSA. CDR3 sequence reads: CASSLGLRYNEQFY. CDR3 bases: TGTGCCAGCAGCTTGGGACTACGCTACAATGAGCAGTTCTAC.

This clonotype was detected a few times. This sequence joins TRBV7-8 and TRBJ2-7, with TRBD1 as a possible D gene (5 bases). The CDR3 runs to 14 residues. V lost 1 base to trimming and J lost 2 bases, with 9 bases between them. Per germline, CDR1 SGHVS and CDR2 FQNEAQ. This chain's CDR3 is CASSLEGATYEQYV. The DNA of the CDR3 is TGTGCCAGCAGCTTAGAAGGGGCGACCTACGAGCAGTACGTC.

There are a few counts of this clonotype. The gene calls are TRBV15 and TRBJ1-2; D gene unclear. This CDR3 region has 13 residues. The V gene lost 0 bases and the J gene lost 8 bases, with 10 bases spanning the gap. CDR1 and CDR2 from the germline V gene are LNHNV and YYDKDF (reference sequence). The DNA for the CDR3 is TGTGCCACCAGCAGAGATGGGAGTACGGGCTACACCTTC. It specifies CATSRDGSTGYTF.

This clonotype was seen repeatedly, ten times or more. V is TRBV12-3 or TRBV12-4 and J is TRBJ1-5; 7 positions agree with TRBD1. Germline trimming cut 3 bases from V and 4 bases from J; bases unmatched to any gene: 6. The CDR3 totals 15 residues. The CDR3 DNA reads TGTGCCAGCAGTTTCAGGGTACAGGGGAATCAGCCCCAGCATTTT. It specifies CASSFRVQGNQPQHF.

This clonotype was found a few times. The J gene is TRBJ1-4, the V gene TRBV20-1; 7 bases are shared with TRBD1. The CDR3 covers 14 residues. The J segment lost 8 bases and the V segment lost 0 bases, leaving 6 bases of the junction unmatched. Germline values: CDR1 DFQATT, CDR2 SNEGSKA (reference sequence). The CDR3, as DNA: TGCAGTGCTAGAGATGAGACAGGGAGCGAAAAACTGTTTTTT. It encodes CSARDETGSEKLFF.

The CDR3 DNA reads as TGTGCCAGCAGTTACTCGACTGGGTTCGGAAACACCATATATTTT. It codes for CASSYSTGFGNTIYF. The chain links TRBV6-5 to TRBJ1-3; D ambiguous. V was pared by 0 bases and J by 4 bases, with 10 bases between. Per the germline V gene, CDR1 is MNHEY and CDR2 is SVGAGI. The CDR3 extends over 15 amino acids.

The V and J genes are TRBV6-1 and TRBJ2-1, with D possibly being TRBD2 (6 bases). Germline-derived CDR1 and CDR2 are MNHNS and SASEGT. The length of the CDR3 is 14 residues. Deletions cut 9 bases from V and 2 bases from J, with 14 bases between. CDR3 loop: CASRRGPTYNEQFF. The CDR3 DNA follows: TGTGCCAGTCGGCGGGGTCCGACCTACAATGAGCAGTTCTTC.

The V gene is TRBV14, the J gene TRBJ2-5; D is unclear. V dropped 5 bases and J dropped 5 bases, with 9 bases sitting between them. The CDR3 contains 12 residues. Germline CDR1 SGHDN, CDR2 FVKESK. The CDR3 DNA sequence: TGTGCCAGCAGCTCAGAAAGGGAGACCCAGTACTTC. Translation gives CASSSERETQYF.

This clonotype appeared many times. CDR3 residues: CSVEDRQGYTF. DNA for the CDR3: TGCAGCGTTGAAGATCGTCAGGGCTACACCTTC. The chain couples TRBV29-1 to TRBJ1-2; D is uncertain. This CDR3 region has 11 residues. V lost 0 bases and J 8 bases, leaving 7 bases between the germline ends. CDR1 SQVTM and CDR2 ANQGSEA come from the germline V gene.

This chain connects TRBV20-1 to TRBJ2-3; 12 bases fit TRBD2. V shed 6 bases and J 2 bases; nucleotides not matched to a gene: 9. The CDR3 covers 16 residues. In germline, CDR1 is DFQATT, CDR2 SNEGSKA (reference sequence). For the CDR3, the DNA is TGCAGTGCGATCGGTGGACTAGCGGGATTCACAGATACGCAGTATTTT. Protein: CSAIGGLAGFTDTQYF.

The chain links TRBV5-1 to TRBJ2-1; D gene unclear. Germline V gene lookup returns CDR1 SGHRS and CDR2 YFSETQ. The V and J ends lost 0 bases and 0 bases respectively, with 7 bases between them. The CDR3 runs 15 residues. CDR3 in amino acids: CASSLEGYSYNEQFF. For the CDR3, the DNA is TGCGCCAGCAGCTTGGAGGGATACTCCTACAATGAGCAGTTCTTC.